The next 20 T cell receptor beta chains were all read from a single sample in a study of cytomegalovirus exposure and HLA in healthy donors. The PCR contained 60 Vbeta and 13 Jbeta primers. TCRdb keeps only in-frame clones here, not all; method: immunoSEQ multiplex PCR. The profile shows roughly 140,000 clones, about 79% of them singletons. Sequencing input: PBMCs. The receptors derive from a male donor in good health and CMV-seronegative.

The chain carries TRBV6-5 and TRBJ2-6; D unresolved. Trimming left V 5 bases short and J 3 bases short, with 11 bases between. Germline V CDR1 and CDR2: MNHEY, SVGAGI. CDR3 length: 15 residues. In DNA form, the CDR3 reads TGTGCCAGCAGTCTCGGGTTCTATGGGGCCAACGTCCTGACTTTC. It codes for CASSLGFYGANVLTF.

This sequence joins TRBV25-1 and TRBJ1-1; 7 nucleotides match TRBD1. The CDR3 extends over 14 amino acids. Germline CDR1 is MGHDK and CDR2 is SYGVNS. The V and J ends lost 6 bases and 0 bases, in that order; junction bases with no gene match: 4. In nucleotides, the CDR3 is TGTGCCAGCAGCAAGGGACAGATGAACACTGAAGCTTTCTTT. It specifies CASSKGQMNTEAFF.

The chain links TRBV7-8 to TRBJ2-2; D perhaps matches TRBD2 (5 bases). CDR1 is SGHVS, CDR2 FQNEAQ, per germline. The CDR3 runs to 15 residues. The ends were cut back, 5 bases at V and 3 bases at J, with 13 bases in the middle. Here the CDR3 reads CASSPRETDTGELFF. The DNA of the CDR3 is TGTGCCAGCAGCCCCCGGGAAACGGACACCGGGGAGCTGTTTTTT.

CDR3 nucleotides: TGTGCCAGCATCCTGCTAGCGGGCGGGGTAGATACGCAGTATTTT. Its translation is CASILLAGGVDTQYF. The chain links TRBV2 to TRBJ2-3; 8 bases are shared with TRBD2. Trimming removed 7 bases from V and 5 bases from J; junction bases left unmatched: 11. The CDR3 has 15 amino acids. Germline lookup yields CDR1 SNHLY and CDR2 FYNNEI.

The chain employs TRBV6-1 and TRBJ1-4; 9 bases map to TRBD1. Germline V CDR1 and CDR2: MNHNS, SASEGT. The CDR3 runs 14 residues. V was clipped by 5 bases and J by 7 bases; unmatched bases: 5. The CDR3 bases are TGTGCCAGCAGTCCCGGGACAGGGACTGAAAAACTGTTTTTT. This encodes CASSPGTGTEKLFF.

V and J are TRBV6-1 and TRBJ1-4, with D possibly matching TRBD1 (5 bases). Germline assignment: CDR1 MNHNS and CDR2 SASEGT. The ends were cut back, 0 bases at V and 8 bases at J, with 16 bases in the middle. There are 16 residues in the CDR3. CDR3 in DNA: TGTGCCAGCAGTGAAGCATCAGGGCAGGGAGGCGAAAAACTGTTTTTT. This gives the protein CASSEASGQGGEKLFF.

The rearrangement joins TRBV7-3 to TRBJ1-1; 8 nucleotides align to TRBD1. CDR1 and CDR2 from the germline V gene are SGHTA and FQGTGA. The CDR3 sequence is 13 residues long. Trimming removed 6 bases from V and 5 bases from J; junction bases left unmatched: 5. The chain's CDR3 is CASRTGAGTEAFF. The CDR3 bases are TGTGCCAGCAGGACAGGGGCAGGAACTGAAGCTTTCTTT.

This sequence joins TRBV6-1 and TRBJ1-5; perhaps TRBD1 as D (5 bases). The V end lost 2 bases, the J end lost 6 bases, and 11 bases lay between the germline ends. Looked up from germline, CDR1 is MNHNS and CDR2 is SASEGT. The length of the CDR3 is 14 residues. The CDR3 nucleotides are TGTGCCAGCAGTGAATGGGGGGTGGGTCAGCCCCAGCATTTT. Translated, it gives CASSEWGVGQPQHF.

In DNA form, the CDR3 reads TGCGCCAGCAGCCAAGATCTGGGACTAGCGGGGGGGCGGCCAGAGACCCAGTACTTC. This codes for CASSQDLGLAGGRPETQYF. The chain has TRBV4-1 and TRBJ2-5; 16 positions match TRBD2. The CDR3 spans 19 residues. Germline lookup yields CDR1 MGHRA and CDR2 YSYEKL. The ends lost 0 bases at V and 4 bases at J; junction bases unmatched: 8.

The J gene is TRBJ2-5, the V gene TRBV5-1; 9 bases fit TRBD2. The CDR3 loop spans 15 amino acids. V lost 3 bases to trimming and J lost 1 base; unmatched junction nucleotides: 4. Germline CDR1 reads SGHRS; CDR2 reads YFSETQ. CDR3 nucleotides: TGCGCCAGCAGCTCCCTAGCGGGGCCCCAAGAGACCCAGTACTTC. It encodes CASSSLAGPQETQYF.

In its sample, this clone was seen a few times. The chain employs TRBV5-1 and TRBJ1-1; tentatively, D is TRBD1 (5 bases). Germline CDR1 is SGHRS and CDR2 is YFSETQ. V was trimmed by 2 bases and J by 3 bases, leaving 11 bases between them. This CDR3 region has 14 residues. This chain's CDR3 is CASSFAAGYTEAFF. CDR3 in DNA: TGCGCCAGCAGCTTCGCTGCAGGGTACACTGAAGCTTTCTTT.

This chain links TRBV9 with TRBJ1-3, with D unclear. The CDR3 is made up of 13 amino acids. Germline V gene data show CDR1 as SGDLS and CDR2 as YYNGEE. V lost 3 bases and J 3 bases, leaving 7 bases between the germline ends. Here the CDR3 DNA reads TGTGCCAGCAGCGACCAGGATGGAAACACCATATATTTT. The encoded protein is CASSDQDGNTIYF.

The gene calls are TRBV11-3 and TRBJ1-1; 9 bases map to TRBD1. The CDR3 covers 15 residues. Per the germline V gene, CDR1 is SGHNT and CDR2 is YENEEA. V trimming: 5 bases; J trimming: 5 bases; junction bases outside the gene matches: 9. The DNA for the CDR3 is TGTGCCAGCAGCGCACAGACAGGGGGTAGTACTGAAGCTTTCTTT. This translates into CASSAQTGGSTEAFF.

The chain joins TRBV6-5 to TRBJ2-7, with 9 bases aligning to TRBD1. CDR1 and CDR2 (germline): MNHEY, SVGAGI. Germline trimming cut 2 bases from V and 1 base from J; bases unmatched to any gene: 3. This CDR3 spans 15 amino acids. The CDR3 sequence: CASSYGTGYSYEQYF. The CDR3 DNA is TGTGCCAGCAGTTACGGGACAGGGTATTCCTACGAGCAGTACTTC.

The chain couples TRBV5-4 to TRBJ2-5, with 8 bases that match TRBD2. Per germline, CDR1 SGHNT and CDR2 YYREEE (reference sequence). After removal of 4 bases from V and 5 bases from J, the junction contained 7 bases not matched to a gene. The CDR3 covers 14 residues. The CDR3 loop reads CASSRGGREETQYF. CDR3 nucleotides: TGTGCCAGCAGCCGGGGGGGCAGAGAGGAGACCCAGTACTTC.

The chain employs TRBV5-4 and TRBJ1-1; D gene uncertain. CDR1 and CDR2 (germline): SGHNT, YYREEE (reference sequence). This CDR3 comprises 13 residues. V shed 4 bases and J shed 0 bases, with 7 bases lying between them. The CDR3 region is CASSPGLNTEAFF. The CDR3 nucleotides read TGTGCCAGCAGCCCGGGTCTGAACACTGAAGCTTTCTTT.

The rearrangement uses TRBV19 and TRBJ1-5; D is possibly TRBD1 (5 bases). This CDR3 region has 14 residues. With 8 bases removed from V and 0 bases from J, the gap between germline ends came to 11 bases. CDR1 and CDR2 from the germline V gene are LNHDA and SQIVND (reference sequence). CDR3 sequence: CASRQIYSNQPQHF. In DNA, the CDR3 is TGTGCCAGTCGACAGATTTATAGCAATCAGCCCCAGCATTTT. Looking up the rest from reference TRBV19 and TRBJ1-5 gives the full variable domain: DGGITQSPKYLFRKEGQNVTLSCEQNLNHDAMYWYRQDPGQGLRLIYYSQIVNDFQKGDIAEGYSVSREKKESFPLTVTSAQKNPTAFYLCASRQIYSNQPQHFGDGTRLSIL.

The rearrangement joins TRBV7-3 to TRBJ2-2, with 8 nucleotides matching TRBD1. This CDR3 region has 13 residues. Germline V lookup: CDR1 SGHTA, CDR2 FQGTGA. The ends lost 5 bases at V and 5 bases at J; junction bases unmatched: 1. The CDR3 DNA reads as TGTGCCAGCAGCCGACAGGGGACCGGGGAGCTGTTTTTT. As protein: CASSRQGTGELFF.

This clone showed up just once. V and J are TRBV2 and TRBJ1-5, with D possibly being TRBD1 (6 bases). Trimming took 3 bases from V and 7 from J, leaving 16 bases between them. CDR3 length: 15 amino acids. Per germline, CDR1 SNHLY and CDR2 FYNNEI. CDR3 in DNA: TGTGCCAGCAGTGACGGCAGGGGAGTAGGACAGCCCCAGCATTTT. Its protein product is CASSDGRGVGQPQHF.

The V call is TRBV19, the J call TRBJ2-7; 8 bases fit TRBD1. V dropped 1 base and J dropped 2; count of bases not matched to a gene: 4. The germline CDR1 and CDR2 sequences are LNHDA and SQIVND (reference sequence). This CDR3 spans 15 amino acids. CDR3 region: CASSIVGTGPYEQYF. The DNA for the CDR3 is TGTGCCAGTAGTATAGTGGGGACAGGCCCCTACGAGCAGTACTTC.